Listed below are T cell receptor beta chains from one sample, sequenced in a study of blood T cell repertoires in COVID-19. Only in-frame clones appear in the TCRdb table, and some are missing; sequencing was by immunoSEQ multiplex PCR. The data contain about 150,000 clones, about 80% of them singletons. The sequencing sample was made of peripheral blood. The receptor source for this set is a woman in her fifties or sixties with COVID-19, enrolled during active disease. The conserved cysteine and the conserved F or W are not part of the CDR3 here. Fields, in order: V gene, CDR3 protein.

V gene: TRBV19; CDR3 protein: ASSISGGLDTEAF
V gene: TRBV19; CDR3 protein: ASSIDQGNQPQH
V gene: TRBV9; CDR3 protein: ASSGDRGPYNEQF
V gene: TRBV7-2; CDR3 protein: ASSLRQGNQPQH
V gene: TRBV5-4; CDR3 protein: ASSLAGSGNTIY
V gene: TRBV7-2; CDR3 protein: ASSLEGARNEQF
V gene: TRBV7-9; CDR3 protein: ASSLLAGVYEQY
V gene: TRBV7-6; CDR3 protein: ASSLAQGEGTEAF
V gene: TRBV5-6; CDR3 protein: ASSWDRSDYGYT
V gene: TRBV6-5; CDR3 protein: ASSLQPGLQYEQY
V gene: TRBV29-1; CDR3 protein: SVGEAGRDQPQH
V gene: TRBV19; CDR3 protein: ASSPTGGRTQPQH
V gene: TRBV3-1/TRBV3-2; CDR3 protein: ASSQGAGFEQF
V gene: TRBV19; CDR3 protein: ASSALGLQYNEQF
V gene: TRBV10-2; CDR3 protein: ASRIGETEAF
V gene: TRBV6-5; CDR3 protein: ASSYSNRGSYGYT
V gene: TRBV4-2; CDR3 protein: ASTFSGGSSTDTQY
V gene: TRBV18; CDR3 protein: ASSAGQGGNEKLF
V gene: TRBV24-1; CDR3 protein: ATSDLEENYGYT
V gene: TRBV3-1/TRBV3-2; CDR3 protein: ASSLRTPNTGELF
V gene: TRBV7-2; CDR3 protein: ASSTGTGTYEQY
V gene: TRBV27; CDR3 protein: ASSPSHRNYGYT
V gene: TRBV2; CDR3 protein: ASSDTRSTGELF
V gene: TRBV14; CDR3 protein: ASSPSGALAKNIQY
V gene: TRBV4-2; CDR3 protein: ASSQDREAGYT
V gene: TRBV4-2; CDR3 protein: ASSQDGYNSPLH
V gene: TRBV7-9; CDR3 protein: ASSFGQVYGYT
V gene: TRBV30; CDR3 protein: AWSTQGYQPQH
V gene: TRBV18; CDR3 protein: ASSPEGVNSGNTIY
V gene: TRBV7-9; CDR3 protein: ASSLLSSGGAETQY
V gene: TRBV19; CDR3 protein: ASSRVEGFGSPLH
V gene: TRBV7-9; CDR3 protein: ASSPEGGSYEQY
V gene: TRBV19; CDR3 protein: ASSRRTGVVRGGIPYNEQF
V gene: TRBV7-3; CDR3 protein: ASSLSAGTESNYGYT